Sequencing of this T cell receptor beta chain was carried out in a study of cytomegalovirus exposure and HLA in healthy donors. The study, taken as a whole, reports: Presence/absence analyses supposed approximately even sequencing depth among donors.

The germline V gene encodes CDR1 MNHEY and CDR2 SMNVEV (reference sequence). The V segment lost 6 bases and the J segment 3 bases; nucleotides outside the gene matches: 6. The CDR3 length is 14 residues. The PCR made use of 60 Vbeta and 13 Jbeta primers. Method: immunoSEQ multiplex PCR; TCRdb's copy keeps in-frame clones and lacks some. The data show 100,000 to 150,000 clones, about 74% seen once. About this clone: As yet, its antigen is unknown.

The sequencing input was PBMCs. The chain recombines TRBV27 with TRBJ2-7; 9 nucleotides align to TRBD2. The sequence was obtained from a woman between 45 and 60 years old in good health and CMV-seropositive. The CDR3 spells CASSREAGGYEQYF. The CDR3 DNA reads TGTGCCAGCAGCCGAGAAGCGGGGGGCTACGAGCAGTACTTC.